These 11 T cell receptor beta chains originate from one sample sequenced in a study of post-analysis software for immune sequencing data. Unique molecular identifiers featured in each of the TCR beta cDNA libraries. TCRdb analysed the PCR reads with MiXCR anew, one entry per CDR3 protein. The table records around 700,000 distinct CDR3 sequences, approximately 59% of them present only once. Study-level findings and limits: Among a handful of TRBV segments more frequent in patients than controls were TRBV5-6, TRBV5-1 and TRBV20-1.

These TCRs are of unknown antigen specificity. The material sequenced was blood. The receptor source for this set is a girl aged 2 to 9 with multiple sclerosis.

This clonotype showed up just a few times. The chain carries TRBV6-2 or TRBV6-3 and TRBJ2-1, with 7 bases aligning to TRBD2. This CDR3 is built from 14 residues. Germline values: CDR1 MNHEY, CDR2 SVGEGT. J gave up 4 bases and V 4 bases, and 4 bases lay outside the gene matches. The CDR3 is CASSLLARYNEQFF. The CDR3 coding sequence is TGTGCCAGCAGTTTACTAGCGCGGTACAATGAGCAGTTCTTC.

This clonotype occurred once. The V gene is TRBV6-6, the J gene TRBJ1-6; D ambiguous. This CDR3 region has 14 residues. Germline-derived CDR1 and CDR2 are MNHNY and SVGAGI (reference sequence). The V gene lost 2 bases and the J gene lost 9 bases, with 11 bases spanning the gap. The CDR3 sequence is CASSYKGTSSPLHF. DNA of the CDR3: TGTGCCAGCAGTTACAAGGGTACGAGTTCACCCCTCCACTTT.

This clonotype was observed a few times. This chain uses TRBV11-2 with TRBJ2-3; D is ambiguous. The CDR3 extends over 13 amino acids. V shed 7 bases and J shed 6 bases, with 14 bases lying between them. Germline V lookup: CDR1 SGHAT, CDR2 FQNNGV. As DNA, the CDR3 is TGTGCCAGCAAGACCCCCTTCGCCGATACGCAGTATTTT. As protein: CASKTPFADTQYF.

The CDR3 loop is CSVVWTGGNEQYF. The DNA of the CDR3 is TGCAGCGTTGTTTGGACAGGGGGCAACGAGCAGTACTTC. The genes are TRBV29-1 and TRBJ2-7; 11 bases agree with TRBD1. Germline CDR1 is SQVTM and CDR2 is ANQGSEA. CDR3 size: 13 residues. V trimming: 4 bases; J trimming: 5 bases; junction bases outside the gene matches: 4.

This chain connects TRBV2 to TRBJ2-2; TRBD1 matches 8 bases. The CDR3 runs 18 residues. With 0 bases clipped from V and 6 bases from J, the junction kept 12 bases outside the gene matches. In germline, CDR1 is SNHLY, CDR2 FYNNEI. The CDR3 loop reads CASSEALRGTGSPGELFF. The CDR3 DNA follows: TGTGCCAGCAGTGAAGCGCTTAGGGGGACAGGTTCGCCCGGGGAGCTGTTTTTT.

This clonotype turned up a few times. This chain uses TRBV12-3 or TRBV12-4 with TRBJ2-2; D is unclear. V was shortened by 3 bases and J by 5 bases, with 10 bases between the two germline ends. The CDR3 is 14 residues long. In nucleotides, the CDR3 is TGTGCCAGCAGTTTCGGCTTCACGACCGGGGAGCTGTTTTTT. Its protein is CASSFGFTTGELFF.

The chain uses TRBV12-3 or TRBV12-4 and TRBJ2-7; 10 bases align to TRBD1. The J call may be mistaken, given a closer DNA end match to TRBJ2-5. This CDR3 region has 14 residues. Written as DNA, the CDR3 is TGTGCCAGCAGAGGGGACAGGGGCGTGGAGACCCAGTACTTC. It translates to CASRGDRGVETQYF.

The V and J genes are TRBV20-1 and TRBJ2-1, with 8 bases lining up with TRBD1. From germline, CDR1 is DFQATT and CDR2 SNEGSKA (reference sequence). The J segment lost 8 bases and the V segment lost 6 bases, leaving 18 bases of the junction unmatched. The CDR3 loop spans 16 amino acids. In DNA, the CDR3 is TGCAGTGCCCGCCGGGCGGGACAGGTTCATGGAGATGAGCAGTTCTTC. Its protein product is CSARRAGQVHGDEQFF.

Notes on this clonotype: One end of the junction varies from germline; a read error may be responsible. The rearrangement uses TRBV5-1 and TRBJ2-5, with 7 bases aligning to TRBD1. The J call may not be correct, given that the DNA end is closer to TRBJ2-7. This CDR3 comprises 13 residues. Germline V lookup: CDR1 SGHRS, CDR2 YFSETQ. CDR3 sequence reads: CASSSDRSCEQYF. CDR3 nucleotide sequence: TGCGCCAGCAGCTCGGACAGGTCCTGCGAGCAGTACTTC.

This clonotype was found once. The V gene is TRBV12-3 or TRBV12-4, the J gene TRBJ1-2, with TRBD1 identical over 8 bases. V shed 6 bases, J shed 8 bases, and the junction held 11 bases outside the gene matches. This CDR3 contains 14 residues. The CDR3 here is CASSAGTGRGGYTF. As DNA, the CDR3 is TGTGCCAGCAGCGCCGGGACAGGAAGGGGAGGCTACACCTTC.

The chain joins TRBV10-3 to TRBJ2-7, with 10 bases matching TRBD2. Trimming removed 2 bases from V and 2 bases from J; junction bases left unmatched: 3. Germline V gene lookup returns CDR1 ENHRY and CDR2 SYGVKD. This CDR3 contains 15 residues. In nucleotides, the CDR3 is TGTGCCATCAGTGAGCCCCTAGCGGGAGCCTACGAGCAGTACTTC. Protein: CAISEPLAGAYEQYF.